The present TCR beta chain was sequenced within a study of T cell responses to AZD1222 COVID-19 vaccine. Concerning this clone: Its antigen is as yet unknown.

Findings and limits, study-wide: Unmutated regions of variants are reportedly targeted by nearly half of spike-specific TCRs.

The table came from immunoSEQ multiplex PCR; TCRdb's copy has only in-frame clones and leaves some out. The data contain approximately 150,000 clones, more than 90% of them singletons. The V gene's germline CDR1 is LGHDT and CDR2 YNNKEL (reference sequence). The V end lost 3 bases, the J end lost 2 bases, and 9 bases lay between the germline ends. This CDR3 has 14 amino acids. The chain couples TRBV3-1 (or the pseudogene TRBV3-2) to TRBJ2-3, with D possibly matching TRBD1 (6 bases). This TCR came from an adult who received the AZD1222 COVID-19 vaccine. The source was peripheral blood, collected 28 days after the second AZD1222 dose. CDR3 sequence (DNA): TGTGCCAGCAGCCAGGTGGGGGCCACAGATACGCAGTATTTT. Amino acids: CASSQVGATDTQYF.